The source of this T cell receptor beta chain is a study of spatial heterogeneity in lung cancer. Regarding the study as a whole: Higher tumor mutation counts went along with higher counts of expanded intratumoral alpha and beta TCRs.

This clonotype was seen ten or more times. Its specificity is not known. It may be a read error: a sequence one base away is much more abundant. TCRdb reprocessed the 5' RACE reads with MiXCR, giving one entry per CDR3 protein. This sample has some 13,000 distinct CDR3 sequences; less than 4.5% occur once, and the top ten carry approximately 8%. In germline, CDR1 is LNHDA, CDR2 SQIVND (reference sequence). V gave up 10 bases and J gave up 7 bases, with 13 bases separating them. The CDR3 is made up of 11 amino acids. Time point meaning: sample taken at primary tumor resection. Whole RNA, which was extracted from tumor, nontumor lung tissue or frozen PBMC, was sequenced without any cell sorting.

The sample was lung tumor tissue, taken at surgery. This chain connects TRBV19 to TRBJ1-2; D possibly corresponds to TRBD1 (6 bases). This clonotype was obtained from a male donor with early-stage non-small cell lung cancer. CDR3 sequence (DNA): TGTGCCACTTGGGGGCTGTCTGGCTACACCTTC. It translates to CATWGLSGYTF.